The entry below describes one T cell receptor (beta chain). Its target is not known. The germline gives CDR1 SGHTA, CDR2 FQGNSA. The CDR3 runs to 15 residues. The ends lost 2 bases at V and 11 bases at J; junction bases unmatched: 14. It was with a sample-barcoded 5' primer and a J-beta primer mix that a second PCR of roughly 7 to 12 cycles was run. TCRdb fed the 5' RACE reads into MiXCR, producing one record per CDR3 protein. The sample consists of 500,000 to 700,000 distinct CDR3 sequences, 25% to 30% of them appearing once. This record belongs to a study of blood T cells in healthy people across ages. Study-wide results and limits: A roughly linear fall in TCR beta diversity per million T cells was seen with increasing age. Strong correlation was found linking TCR beta diversity to naive T cell percentage.

The sequencing input was blood. The TCR sequence derives from an elderly woman in good health. This rearrangement joins TRBV7-2 to TRBJ2-5; 7 positions agree with TRBD2. The CDR3 is CASSLSSGGSNEQYF. CDR3 in DNA: TGTGCCAGCAGCTTATCTTCGGGGGGTAGCAATGAGCAGTACTTC.